This is a list of T cell receptor beta chains from one sample in a study of OX40 agonist ivuxolimab in advanced cancers. Some clones are missing from TCRdb's copy, which holds only in-frame ones; the method was immunoSEQ multiplex PCR. The data hold tens of thousands of clones, with 90% to 95% observed a single time. The sample was CD4+ or CD8+ T cells sorted from blood, taken in a trial of the OX40 agonist ivuxolimab. Receptor source: an adult with an advanced solid tumor such as melanoma, head and neck, liver or kidney cancer. CDR3s include the opening cysteine and the closing phenylalanine or tryptophan. D genes are given only for firm matches. A row's size may be missing; if present it is once, few, many or a size class.

cdr3_nt,cdr3_aa,d_call,j_call,v_call,clone_size,cdr3_length
TGTGCCAGTAGTACTATTTCCGGGACACTTAACACCGGGGAGCTGTTTTTT,CASSTISGTLNTGELFF,-,TRBJ2-2,TRBV19,-,17
TGTGCCAGCAGTTTAGTGGGGAGCTCCTACAATGAGCAGTTCTTC,CASSLVGSSYNEQFF,-,TRBJ2-1,TRBV27,-,15
TGTGCTAGTGGTAAACACCGGGACACAGCCTACGAGCAGTACTTC,CASGKHRDTAYEQYF,-,TRBJ2-7,TRBV12-5,-,15
TGCAGCGTTGTTAGGTCGGGGAACACTGAAGCTTTCTTT,CSVVRSGNTEAFF,-,TRBJ1-1,TRBV29-1,few,13
TGTGCCAGCAGTTACACCGCTTGGATAGGAAACACCATATATTTT,CASSYTAWIGNTIYF,-,TRBJ1-3,TRBV6-5,-,15
TGTGCCATCAGAGACCGGGACAGGGGTCGGTATGGCTACACCTTC,CAIRDRDRGRYGYTF,TRBD1,TRBJ1-2,TRBV10-3,-,15
TGTGCCAGCAGCTCGGACGGACGTGGGGCCCAGTACTTC,CASSSDGRGAQYF,-,TRBJ2-5,TRBV11-2,-,13
TGTGCCAGCAGCTTACATCACGAGCAGTACTTC,CASSLHHEQYF,-,TRBJ2-7,TRBV2,-,11
TGCGCCAGCAGTGGGGATCATGGCTACAATGAGCAGTTCTTC,CASSGDHGYNEQFF,-,TRBJ2-1,TRBV10-1,-,14
TGTGCCAGCAGCGGGAGGCAGGGGGCTTACGAGCAGTACTTC,CASSGRQGAYEQYF,TRBD1,TRBJ2-7,TRBV14,-,14
TGTGCCAGCAGACGTGGGACTCGCGGACTATCTAGCACAGATACGCAGTATTTT,CASRRGTRGLSSTDTQYF,-,TRBJ2-3,TRBV7-2,-,18
TGTGCCACCAGCACCGGTACCCCCCGACTAGCGGGAGTTACCGGGGAGCTGTTTTTT,CATSTGTPRLAGVTGELFF,TRBD2,TRBJ2-2,TRBV15,-,19
TGTGCCAGCAAGGAGCGGGGTACCTACGAGCAGTACTTC,CASKERGTYEQYF,TRBD2,TRBJ2-7,TRBV6-5,-,13
TGTGCCAGCTCACCAATGAGGGGCTCCTACAATGAGCAGTTCTTC,CASSPMRGSYNEQFF,-,TRBJ2-1,TRBV18,-,15
TGTGCCACCACGGACAGGGGGCGAGGAACTGAAGCTTTCTTT,CATTDRGRGTEAFF,TRBD1,TRBJ1-1,TRBV28,once,14
TGTGCCAGCAGCGTTGGAGCGAACACTGAAGCTTTCTTT,CASSVGANTEAFF,-,TRBJ1-1,TRBV9,few,13
TGCGCCAGCAGCTTGGCCGGCGGGACTAGCTCCTACAATGAGCAGTTCTTC,CASSLAGGTSSYNEQFF,TRBD2,TRBJ2-1,TRBV5-1,-,17
TGCGCCAGCAGCCGAGGGACTAGCGGGACTCATAGCACAGATACGCAGTATTTT,CASSRGTSGTHSTDTQYF,TRBD2,TRBJ2-3,TRBV4-1,-,18
TGTGCCAGCAGCTTATCCGGGACAGGGGGTTTATATGGCTACACCTTC,CASSLSGTGGLYGYTF,TRBD1,TRBJ1-2,TRBV7-8,-,16
TGTGCCAGCAACTCAGGACAGGGCTGGTCACCCCTCCACTTT,CASNSGQGWSPLHF,TRBD1,TRBJ1-6,TRBV2,-,14